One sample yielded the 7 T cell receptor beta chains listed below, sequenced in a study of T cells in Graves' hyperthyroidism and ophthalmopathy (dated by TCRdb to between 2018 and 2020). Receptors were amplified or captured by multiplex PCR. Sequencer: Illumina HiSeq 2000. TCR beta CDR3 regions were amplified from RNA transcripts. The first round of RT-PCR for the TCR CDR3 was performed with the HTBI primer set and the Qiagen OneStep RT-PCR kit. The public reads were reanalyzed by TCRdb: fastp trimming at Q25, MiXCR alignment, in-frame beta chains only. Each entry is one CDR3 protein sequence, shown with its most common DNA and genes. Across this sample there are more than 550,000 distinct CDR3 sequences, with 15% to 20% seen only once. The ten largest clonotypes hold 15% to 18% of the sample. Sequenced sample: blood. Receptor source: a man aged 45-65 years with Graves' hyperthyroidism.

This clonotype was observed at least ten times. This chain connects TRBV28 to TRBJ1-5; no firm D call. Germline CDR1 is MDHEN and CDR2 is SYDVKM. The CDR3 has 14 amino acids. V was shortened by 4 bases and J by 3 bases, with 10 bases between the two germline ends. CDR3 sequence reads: CASSSPGDNQPQHF. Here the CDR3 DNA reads TGTGCCAGCAGTTCCCCAGGTGACAATCAGCCCCAGCATTTT.

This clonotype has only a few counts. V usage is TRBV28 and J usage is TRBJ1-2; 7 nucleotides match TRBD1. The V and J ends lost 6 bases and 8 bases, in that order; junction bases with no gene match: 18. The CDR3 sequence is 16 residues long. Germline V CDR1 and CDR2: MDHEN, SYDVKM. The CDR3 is CASSVGGNRGPRGYTF. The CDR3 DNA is TGTGCCAGCAGCGTGGGGGGGAATAGGGGGCCGCGGGGCTACACCTTC.

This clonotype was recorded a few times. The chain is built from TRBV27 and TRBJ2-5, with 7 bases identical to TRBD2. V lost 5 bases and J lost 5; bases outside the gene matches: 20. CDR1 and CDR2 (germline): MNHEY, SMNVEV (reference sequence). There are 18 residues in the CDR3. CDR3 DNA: TGTGCCAGCAGTCCCCTCCCCAGCGGGACCTTGTTTGCGGAGACCCAGTACTTC. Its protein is CASSPLPSGTLFAETQYF.

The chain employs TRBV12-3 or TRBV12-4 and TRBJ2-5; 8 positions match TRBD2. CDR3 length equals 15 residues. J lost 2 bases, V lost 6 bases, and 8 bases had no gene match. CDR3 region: CASSRSGGRQETQYF. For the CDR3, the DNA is TGTGCCAGCAGCAGGAGCGGGGGTAGACAAGAGACCCAGTACTTC.

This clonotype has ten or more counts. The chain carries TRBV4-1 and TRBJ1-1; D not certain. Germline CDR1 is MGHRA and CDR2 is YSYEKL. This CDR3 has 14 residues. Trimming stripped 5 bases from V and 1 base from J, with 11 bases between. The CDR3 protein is CASSVSARNTEAFF. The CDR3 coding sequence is TGCGCCAGCAGCGTATCAGCCCGGAACACTGAAGCTTTCTTT.

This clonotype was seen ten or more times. CDR3 coding DNA: TGTGCCTGGAGCGCAGGGGGTGGCTACACCTTC. Its translation is CAWSAGGGYTF. The chain employs TRBV30 and TRBJ1-2; 7 nucleotides line up with TRBD1. Per the germline V gene, CDR1 is GTSNPN and CDR2 is SVGIG (reference sequence). The V and J ends lost 3 bases and 7 bases, in that order; junction bases with no gene match: 2. The CDR3 contains 11 residues.

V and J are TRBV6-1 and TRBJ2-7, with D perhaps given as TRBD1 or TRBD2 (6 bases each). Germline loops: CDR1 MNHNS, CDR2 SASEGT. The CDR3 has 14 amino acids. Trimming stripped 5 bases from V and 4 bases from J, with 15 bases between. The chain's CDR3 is CASSPEGGFYEQYF. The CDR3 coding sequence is TGTGCCAGCAGTCCTGAGGGGGGTTTTTACGAGCAGTACTTC.